Following are 18 T cell receptor beta chains from one sample sequenced in a study of tumor-infiltrating lymphocytes in primary liver carcinoma. TCR beta cDNA was prepared out of around 460 ng total RNA by means of a constant-region primer. Three nested multiplex PCR rounds of slightly modified ARM-PCR generated TCR beta libraries. The first two PCR rounds used TRBV1-TRBV30 primers with a Cbeta primer, approximately 9 cycles each. Each CDR3 protein gets one entry after TCRdb re-called the multiplex PCR reads with MiXCR. The sample holds under 200,000 distinct CDR3 sequences; just under 85% are singletons and the top ten take roughly 18%. Unsorted bulk tissue of roughly 20-34 mg yielded co-extracted RNA and DNA. The sequenced sample was tumor tissue from primary liver carcinoma. The receptors originated from a man in his forties with primary liver carcinoma and hepatitis B virus infection.

A word on this clonotype: A read error may account for a junction end that differs from germline. The chain uses TRBV29-1 and TRBJ2-5, with unresolved D. Germline lookup yields CDR1 SQVTM and CDR2 ANQGSEA. The CDR3 totals 14 residues. CDR3 residues: CSFSTASLQETKYF. The CDR3 bases are TGCAGCTTTAGTACAGCATCGCTTCAAGAGACCAAGTACTTC.

Remarks on this clonotype: This may arise from a read error, as a much more abundant clone is one base away. The chain uses TRBV5-1 and TRBJ2-7; TRBD2 is a possible D gene (5 bases). The CDR3 loop spans 17 amino acids. In germline, CDR1 is SGHRS, CDR2 YFSETQ. V was pared by 2 bases and J by 5 bases, with 23 bases between. The CDR3 is CASSFAPVGILGDEQYF. Written as DNA, the CDR3 is TGCGCCAGCAGCTTTGCCCCCGTGGGTATACTAGGTGACGAGCAGTACTTC.

In its sample, this clonotype was seen a few times. A much larger clone differs by one base, so this may be a read error. The chain employs TRBV4-3 and TRBJ1-6; D not certain. The CDR3 covers 16 residues. Germline V gene lookup returns CDR1 LGHNA and CDR2 YSLEER. Trimming took 7 bases from V and 0 from J, leaving 13 bases between them. The CDR3 bases are TGCGCCAGCACCCCGGGCCGGGACTCCTATAATTCACCCCTCCACTTT. Its protein product is CASTPGRDSYNSPLHF.

This chain connects TRBV5-4 to TRBJ2-3; 7 positions match TRBD2. Germline CDR1 is SGHNT and CDR2 is YYREEE (reference sequence). The CDR3 length is 18 residues. V lost 3 bases and J lost 4; bases outside the gene matches: 17. The chain's CDR3 is CASSSPSGLTGGADTQYF. The CDR3 DNA reads as TGTGCCAGCAGCTCACCGTCGGGACTAACGGGAGGCGCAGATACGCAGTATTTT. Combining the CDR3 with reference TRBV5-4 and TRBJ2-3 gives the whole variable domain ETGVTQSPTHLIKTRGQQVTLRCSSQSGHNTVSWYQQALGQGPQFIFQYYREEENGRGNFPPRFSGLQFPNYSSELNVNALELDDSALYLCASSSPSGLTGGADTQYFGPGTRLTVL.

The genes are TRBV29-1 and TRBJ1-2; D unresolved. Germline V lookup: CDR1 SQVTM, CDR2 ANQGSEA. The CDR3 runs 13 residues. CDR3 region: CCDGPTTGFGYTF. Written as DNA, the CDR3 is TGCTGCGATGGGCCTACTACGGGGTTTGGCTACACCTTC.

About this clonotype: Germline and junction disagree at one end, which may indicate a read error. The chain recombines TRBV5-6 with TRBJ2-7, with D possibly matching TRBD2 (6 bases). The germline V gene has CDR1 SGHDT and CDR2 YYEEEE. The length of the CDR3 is 14 residues. For the CDR3, the DNA is TGTGCCAGCAGCTTCCCGGGACTGGTATACGAGCAATACTTC. It yields the protein CASSFPGLVYEQYF. The variable domain in full, completed from reference TRBV5-6 and TRBJ2-7, reads DAGVTQSPTHLIKTRGQQVTLRCSPKSGHDTVSWYQQALGQGPQFIFQYYEEEERQRGNFPDRFSGHQFPNYSSELNVNALLLGDSALYLCASSFPGLVYEQYFGPGTRLTVT.

This clonotype was recorded once. The junction does not match germline at one end; this may be a read error. The genes are TRBV11-2 and TRBJ2-2; perhaps TRBD2 as D (5 bases). This CDR3 is 12 amino acids long. Germline assignment: CDR1 SGHAT and CDR2 FQNNGV. The CDR3 is CARSPESGELLF. Here the CDR3 DNA reads TGTGCCAGAAGCCCTGAGTCCGGGGAGCTGTTATTT. The full variable domain, in which reference TRBV11-2 and TRBJ2-2 provide the parts outside the CDR3, is EAGVAQSPRYKIIEKRQSVAFWCNPISGHATLYWYQQILGQGPKLLIQFQNNGVVDDSQLPKDRFSAERLKGVDSTLKIQPAKLEDSAVYLCARSPESGELLFGEGSRLTVL.

As regards this clonotype: Sequence at one end of the junction differs from germline and may be a read error. The rearrangement links TRBV7-9 to TRBJ1-3; no clear D. This CDR3 spans 16 amino acids. Germline V gives CDR1 SEHNR, CDR2 FQNEAQ (reference sequence). This CDR3 reads CAGSPPSGVSVNTIYF. The DNA for the CDR3 is TGTGCCGGCAGCCCACCCTCCGGGGTTAGTGTAAACACCATATATTTT.

In regard to this clonotype: A much bigger clone sits one base away, suggesting this may be a read error. The chain employs TRBV28 and TRBJ2-4; 7 bases map to TRBD1. The CDR3 sequence is 16 residues long. Looked up from germline, CDR1 is MDHEN and CDR2 is SYDVKM. Unmatched junction bases numbered 13, after V lost 2 bases and J lost 9 bases. Written as DNA, the CDR3 is TGTGCCAGCAGTTTAGTTCGCAGACAGGGCCAAAGCATTCAGTACTTC. Protein product: CASSLVRRQGQSIQYF.

Worth noting for this clonotype: At one end the junction does not follow the germline gene, possibly because of a read error. This chain connects TRBV5-4 to TRBJ2-7; D not certain. Germline V gives CDR1 SGHNT, CDR2 YYREEE (reference sequence). This CDR3 contains 14 residues. CDR3 coding DNA: TGTGCCAGCAGCTTCTCCCGAGGACCCTACGAGCAGTATTTC. Translating gives CASSFSRGPYEQYF.

This clonotype came up a few times. The chain joins TRBV7-8 to TRBJ2-7, with 7 bases that match TRBD1. Per germline, CDR1 SGHVS and CDR2 FQNEAQ. V lost 0 bases, J lost 1 base, and 3 bases stayed unmatched. The CDR3 is made up of 15 amino acids. The CDR3: CASSLARDSSYEQYF. CDR3 coding DNA: TGTGCCAGCAGCTTAGCCAGGGACAGTTCCTACGAGCAGTACTTC.

Note on this clonotype: Mismatch with germline at one junction end may stem from a read error. V is TRBV29-1 and J is TRBJ2-7, with D maybe TRBD2 (6 bases). The CDR3 has 12 amino acids. CDR1 and CDR2 (germline): SQVTM, ANQGSEA. CDR3 sequence reads: CSARDWSYERYF. The CDR3 coding sequence is TGTAGCGCCCGGGACTGGTCCTACGAGCGGTACTTC.

Notes on this clonotype: One junction end does not reproduce the germline sequence, and a read error may be involved. The V gene is TRBV11-1, the J gene TRBJ2-3, with D uncertain. The CDR3 sequence is 14 residues long. Germline V gives CDR1 SGHAT, CDR2 FQDESV (reference sequence). The chain's CDR3 is CTSSNKGPFDTQYF. The CDR3, as DNA: TGTACCAGCAGCAATAAGGGCCCGTTTGATACGCAGTACTTT.

The chain combines TRBV6-5 with TRBJ1-6; D remains ambiguous. Germline V lookup: CDR1 MNHEY, CDR2 SVGAGI. Trimming removed 9 bases at V and 7 bases at J, with 13 bases between. CDR3 length: 13 residues. This CDR3 reads CARSPKTNSPLHF. For the CDR3, the DNA is TGTGCCAGAAGCCCTAAGACGAATTCACCCCTCCACTTT.

Remarks on this clonotype: No conserved phenylalanine or tryptophan ends this CDR3, so it is likely a read error. It is unclear where the CDR3 begins or ends on the DNA, so no DNA is shown, and the CDR3 is as TCRdb lists it. The chain combines TRBV10-2 with TRBJ1-1; TRBD1 reflects the table's D call only, with no check against the DNA. The CDR3 has 13 residues if both end residues are counted. Germline V gives CDR1 WSHSY, CDR2 SAAADI. The CDR3 sequence: CASRLTVKTESFI.

In this sample, this clonotype turned up many times. V gene TRBV28 combines with J gene TRBJ1-1, with D possibly being TRBD1 (5 bases). In germline, CDR1 is MDHEN, CDR2 SYDVKM. V dropped 6 bases and J dropped 4 bases, with 18 bases sitting between them. The CDR3 is 15 amino acids. CDR3 sequence reads: CASSPLRGVRTEAFF. In DNA form, the CDR3 reads TGTGCCAGCAGCCCCCTACGGGGGGTACGCACTGAAGCTTTCTTT.

This clonotype was found many times. The chain has TRBV7-9 and TRBJ2-2; perhaps TRBD1 as D (5 bases). The ends were cut back, 8 bases at V and 4 bases at J, with 14 bases in the middle. CDR3 length: 14 amino acids. CDR1 and CDR2 (germline): SEHNR, FQNEAQ (reference sequence). The CDR3 sequence is CASVPRVGTGELFF. CDR3 coding DNA: TGTGCCAGCGTACCCAGGGTGGGCACCGGGGAGCTGTTTTTT.

Note on this clonotype: An end of the junction differs from the germline gene, which may be a read error. J is TRBJ2-1 and V is TRBV7-9; possible D gene TRBD1, 5 bases. CDR1 SEHNR and CDR2 FQNEAQ come from the germline V gene (reference sequence). The CDR3 runs to 15 residues. In DNA, the CDR3 is TGTGCCAGCATTGACAGTTTATCCGATAACAATGAGCAATTGTTC. Translating it yields CASIDSLSDNNEQLF.